The rows below give T cell receptor beta chains drawn from one sample of a study of neurological immune-mediated disorders. TCRdb re-called the 5' RACE reads with MiXCR, one entry per CDR3 protein. Of approximately 50,000 distinct CDR3 sequences in the sample, 3% to 4% were seen once. The sample taken for sequencing was PBMCs. These receptors were collected from a man aged 55 to 70 with multiple sclerosis. CDR3s include the opening cysteine and the closing phenylalanine or tryptophan. The D gene is left open where the match is weak. Clone size is stated in some rows and not others, as once, few, many or a class when expanded.

CASSLVPQGGNQPQHF | TGTGCCAGCAGCTTAGTCCCACAGGGCGGCAATCAGCCCCAGCATTTT | TRBJ1-5 | . | many | TRBV7-2
CASSQGGLAGAGSYEQYF | TGCGCCAGCAGCCAAGGGGGACTAGCGGGGGCAGGATCCTACGAGCAGTACTTC | TRBJ2-7 | TRBD2 | many | TRBV4-1
CASTKHQTSGKYEQYF | TGTGCCAGCACAAAGCACCAGACTAGCGGCAAATACGAGCAGTACTTC | TRBJ2-7 | TRBD2 | many | TRBV27
CSAREPRGRGDNQPQHF | TGCAGTGCTAGAGAGCCCCGAGGACGTGGGGACAATCAGCCCCAGCATTTT | TRBJ1-5 | . | . | TRBV20-1
CSASPPGGYGYTF | TGCAGTGCTAGCCCCCCAGGGGGATATGGCTACACCTTC | TRBJ1-2 | TRBD1 | many | TRBV20-1
CASSPLTGSTTEAFF | TGTGCCAGCAGTCCCCTCACAGGGTCAACCACTGAAGCTTTCTTT | TRBJ1-1 | . | many | TRBV6-1
CASSPPGGQNQHQHF | TGTGCCAGCAGTCCGCCCGGGGGCCAGAATCAGCACCAGCATTTT | TRBJ1-5 | . | . | TRBV12-3/TRBV12-4
CASSGGGTGAREQYF | TGCGCCAGCTCGGGGGGCGGGACAGGGGCTCGTGAGCAGTACTTC | TRBJ2-7 | TRBD1 | many | TRBV5-1
CASSRDFDQPQHF | TGTGCCAGCAGTCGGGATTTCGATCAGCCCCAGCATTTT | TRBJ1-5 | . | many | TRBV12-3/TRBV12-4
CSARTGEALSMQPQHF | TGCAGTGCTAGAACGGGGGAGGCACTCAGCATGCAGCCCCAGCATTTT | TRBJ1-5 | . | many | TRBV20-1
CASSLKTSPRFYEQYF | TGTGCCAGCAGCTTGAAAACATCTCCCCGGTTCTACGAGCAGTACTTC | TRBJ2-7 | . | many | TRBV5-8
CASRPVGAARTFYNEQFF | TGCGCCAGCAGACCCGTAGGAGCGGCCCGAACCTTTTACAATGAGCAGTTCTTC | TRBJ2-1 | . | many | TRBV5-1
CASSSQGFGMHSNQPQHF | TGTGCCAGCTCATCACAGGGATTCGGCATGCATAGCAATCAGCCCCAGCATTTT | TRBJ1-5 | . | many | TRBV12-3/TRBV12-4
CASSFTSGGEEQYF | TGCGCCAGCAGCTTCACTAGCGGGGGGGAAGAGCAGTACTTC | TRBJ2-7 | TRBD2 | many | TRBV5-1
CASRAGGSSYNEQFF | TGTGCCAGCAGGGCCGGTGGCAGCTCCTACAATGAGCAGTTCTTC | TRBJ2-1 | . | . | TRBV19
CASSSFGEQYF | TGTGCCAGCAGTTCTTTTGGAGAGCAGTACTTC | TRBJ2-7 | . | many | TRBV6-5
CASSGQGARNTEAFF | TGTGCCAGCAGCGGCCAGGGGGCGCGGAACACTGAAGCTTTCTTT | TRBJ1-1 | TRBD1 | many | TRBV7-9
CASSLSGGDYGYTF | TGCGCCAGCAGCTTGTCCGGGGGCGACTATGGCTACACCTTC | TRBJ1-2 | . | many | TRBV5-1
CASAFWGGGGGYTF | TGTGCCAGCGCCTTTTGGGGAGGAGGTGGTGGCTACACCTTC | TRBJ1-2 | . | many | TRBV5-5
CMPPSSYNEQFF | TGCATGCCCCCGAGCTCCTACAATGAGCAGTTCTTC | TRBJ2-1 | . | many | TRBV20-1
CASSFRGAEQYF | TGTGCCAGCAGCTTCAGGGGGGCCGAGCAGTACTTC | TRBJ2-7 | . | many | TRBV27
CSARGTSAEQYF | TGCAGTGCTAGAGGGACTAGCGCCGAGCAGTACTTC | TRBJ2-7 | TRBD2 | many | TRBV20-1
CASSPARENEQFF | TGTGCCAGCTCACCAGCCAGGGAGAATGAGCAGTTCTTC | TRBJ2-1 | . | few | TRBV18
CSAREDRNTQYF | TGCAGTGCTAGAGAGGACAGGAATACGCAGTATTTT | TRBJ2-3 | TRBD1 | many | TRBV20-1
CASSLGNQETQYF | TGCGCCAGCAGCCTGGGGAACCAAGAGACCCAGTACTTC | TRBJ2-5 | . | many | TRBV5-1
CSVEGGADSHLKEQYF | TGCAGCGTTGAGGGGGGGGCGGACAGCCATTTGAAAGAGCAGTACTTC | TRBJ2-7 | . | . | TRBV29-1
CASSEGISGANVLTF | TGTGCCAGCAGTGAAGGGATCTCTGGGGCCAACGTCCTGACTTTC | TRBJ2-6 | . | many | TRBV2
CASSQAGVLGEQYF | TGCGCCAGCAGCCAAGCCGGGGTCCTAGGAGAGCAGTACTTC | TRBJ2-7 | . | many | TRBV4-1
CASSLGSEKLFF | TGTGCCAGCAGCTTAGGTTCGGAAAAACTGTTTTTT | TRBJ1-4 | . | many | TRBV7-9
CASSFLVAEAFF | TGTGCCAGCAGCTTTCTCGTGGCTGAAGCTTTCTTT | TRBJ1-1 | . | many | TRBV7-2
CASSQEGWTGGRTEAFF | TGTGCCAGCAGCCAAGAGGGGTGGACAGGGGGCCGGACTGAAGCTTTCTTT | TRBJ1-1 | TRBD1 | many | TRBV14
CSVRGGNTIYF | TGCAGCGTTCGAGGGGGAAACACCATATATTTT | TRBJ1-3 | . | . | TRBV29-1
CATSSVGGRGGELFF | TGTGCCACCAGCTCAGTCGGGGGACGGGGCGGGGAGCTGTTTTTT | TRBJ2-2 | . | many | TRBV15
CSVVLLGQAHTDTQYF | TGCAGCGTGGTGCTCTTAGGGCAGGCCCACACAGATACGCAGTATTTT | TRBJ2-3 | . | many | TRBV29-1
CATSSLRGSLTGELFF | TGTGCCACCAGCAGCCTCCGGGGTAGTTTGACCGGGGAGCTGTTTTTT | TRBJ2-2 | . | many | TRBV15
CASSTGTSLVTEQFF | TGCGCCAGCAGCACCGGGACTAGCCTTGTTACAGAGCAGTTCTTC | TRBJ2-1 | TRBD2 | many | TRBV5-1
CASSVKGTNEQYF | TGTGCCAGCAGCGTAAAGGGGACAAACGAGCAGTACTTC | TRBJ2-7 | . | many | TRBV9
CASSPGRESENTGELFF | TGTGCCAGCTCACCCGGAAGGGAATCGGAGAACACCGGGGAGCTGTTTTTT | TRBJ2-2 | . | many | TRBV18
CSARDAGEIQPQHF | TGCAGTGCTAGAGATGCTGGCGAGATCCAGCCCCAGCATTTT | TRBJ1-5 | . | many | TRBV20-1
CSARGSLLSDTQYF | TGCAGTGCTAGAGGGAGCCTCCTGTCGGATACGCAGTATTTT | TRBJ2-3 | . | many | TRBV20-1
CASSLDASPYNEQFF | TGTGCCAGCAGCTTGGACGCTAGCCCCTACAATGAGCAGTTCTTC | TRBJ2-1 | . | many | TRBV5-5
CASSLVENEKLFF | TGTGCCAGCAGCTTAGTGGAAAATGAAAAACTGTTTTTT | TRBJ1-4 | . | many | TRBV7-9
CASSVDRGVGPQHF | TGTGCCAGCAGCGTAGACAGGGGCGTGGGACCCCAGCATTTT | TRBJ1-5 | TRBD1 | many | TRBV9
CASSFSGEETQYF | TGCGCCAGCAGCTTCTCCGGGGAAGAGACCCAGTACTTC | TRBJ2-5 | . | many | TRBV5-1
CSASYSLGEQYF | TGCAGTGCTAGCTACTCCTTAGGCGAGCAGTACTTC | TRBJ2-7 | . | many | TRBV20-1
CATSSRQRDSPLHF | TGTGCCACCAGCAGCAGGCAAAGGGATTCACCCCTCCACTTT | TRBJ1-6 | . | many | TRBV15